Shown below are 17 T cell receptor beta chains from a single sample sequenced in a study of cytomegalovirus exposure and HLA in healthy donors. Primers included in the PCR were 60 Vbeta and 13 Jbeta primers. The protocol was immunoSEQ multiplex PCR, while the TCRdb copy is restricted to in-frame clones and leaves out a portion. In the table there are 60,000 to 70,000 clones, approximately 80% of which are singletons. Sequencing was performed on PBMCs. The source is a woman in her 30s in good health and CMV-seronegative.

The rearrangement links TRBV7-9 to TRBJ2-5, with D possibly being TRBD2 (5 bases). The J call is doubtful: the DNA matches TRBJ2-7 better. Germline values: CDR1 SEHNR, CDR2 FQNEAQ (reference sequence). CDR3 length: 14 amino acids. This chain's CDR3 is CASSSSGYSYEQYF. CDR3 DNA sequence: TGTGCCAGCAGCTCCTCGGGATACTCCTACGAGCAGTACTTC.

The gene calls are TRBV14 and TRBJ2-7; 14 nucleotides align to TRBD2. The junction had 22 bases not matched to a gene; V was cut back by 6 bases and J by 0 bases. There are 22 residues in the CDR3. Germline values: CDR1 SGHDN, CDR2 FVKESK. DNA of the CDR3: TGTGCCAGCAGTTTGGGACCGGGACAGAAGCCGGGACTAGCGGGGGTCTCCTACGAGCAGTACTTC. Translation: CASSLGPGQKPGLAGVSYEQYF.

A remark on this clone: Other DNA sequences in the same sample also yield this CDR3. The chain combines TRBV6-6 with TRBJ1-2; a possible D gene is TRBD1 (6 bases). CDR1 is MNHNY, CDR2 SVGAGI, per germline (reference sequence). V lost 2 bases, J lost 6 bases, and 16 bases lay in between. The length of the CDR3 is 15 residues. CDR3 DNA: TGTGCCAGCAGTTACGGCAGGAGGACAGAAAATGGCTACACCTTC. It translates to CASSYGRRTENGYTF.

This chain joins TRBV21-1 and TRBJ2-7; the D call TRBD1 from the table was never checked on the DNA. TRBV21-1 is a listed pseudogene. The CDR3 sequence is 10 residues long. The CDR3 coding sequence is TGTGCCAGGGGGGCTATCGAGCAGTACTTC. It specifies CARGAIEQYF.

The CDR3 region has the DNA TGTGCCATCAGTCCTCGGGACAGGGGTCCCTACGAGCAGTACTTC. It codes for CAISPRDRGPYEQYF. V and J are TRBV10-3 and TRBJ2-7; TRBD1 agrees at 10 bases. The CDR3 runs 15 residues. The junction had 6 bases not matched to a gene; V was cut back by 5 bases and J by 2 bases. Germline loops: CDR1 ENHRY, CDR2 SYGVKD.

V gene TRBV18 combines with J gene TRBJ1-2; 10 nucleotides match TRBD1. CDR1 and CDR2 (germline): KGHSH, LQKENI. The CDR3 contains 15 residues. J lost 4 bases, V lost 3 bases, and 5 bases had no gene match. CDR3 protein: CASSPDRGPGYGYTF. The CDR3, as DNA: TGTGCCAGCTCACCTGACAGGGGGCCTGGCTATGGCTACACCTTC.

As to this clone: One junction end does not reproduce the germline sequence, and a read error may be involved. This chain links TRBV7-9 with TRBJ2-3; the D gene is possibly TRBD1 (5 bases). This CDR3 is 15 amino acids long. CDR1 is SEHNR, CDR2 FQNEAQ, per germline (reference sequence). The CDR3 reads CSSHPYAGSTDTQYF. The CDR3 DNA reads TGTTCCAGCCACCCTTACGCAGGGTCCACAGATACGCAGTATTTT.

In this sample, this clone turned up a few times. The genes are TRBV4-3 and TRBJ2-1; TRBD1 agrees at 9 bases. The germline V gene encodes CDR1 LGHNA and CDR2 YSLEER. The CDR3 length is 15 residues. The trim removed 5 bases at V and 8 bases at J, leaving 10 bases unmatched. CDR3 sequence reads: CASSKKDRGIDEQFF. The CDR3 DNA is TGCGCCAGCAGCAAAAAGGACAGGGGAATCGATGAGCAGTTCTTC.

The V and J genes are TRBV19 and TRBJ2-5, with D hard to call. The DNA end is a closer match to TRBJ2-7, so the J assignment may be wrong. The germline CDR1 and CDR2 sequences are LNHDA and SQIVND (reference sequence). This CDR3 spans 12 amino acids. The CDR3 DNA reads as TGTGCCAGTAGTATAGGGCACTACGAGCAGTACTTC. Its protein product is CASSIGHYEQYF.

CDR3 sequence (DNA): TGTGCCAGCTCACCAGTTCAGGGGGCCAAACGAAACACCATATATTTT. Its translation is CASSPVQGAKRNTIYF. The chain carries TRBV18 and TRBJ1-3; 8 bases map to TRBD1. The V gene end was trimmed by 2 bases and the J gene end by 5 bases; junction bases not matched to a gene: 8. The CDR3 sequence is 16 residues long. CDR1 KGHSH and CDR2 LQKENI come from the germline V gene.

The V and J genes are TRBV5-6 and TRBJ2-5; 8 bases map to TRBD1. CDR1 SGHDT and CDR2 YYEEEE come from the germline V gene. The CDR3 extends over 14 amino acids. The trim removed 4 bases at V and 4 bases at J, leaving 6 bases unmatched. The CDR3 DNA follows: TGTGCCAGCAGCCGGCAGGGGGCAGGAGAGACCCAGTACTTC. This sequence encodes CASSRQGAGETQYF.

The chain uses TRBV7-2 and TRBJ2-1; tentatively, D is TRBD2 (6 bases). Germline-derived CDR1 and CDR2 are SGHTA and FQGNSA. Trimming cost V 7 bases and J 4 bases, with 20 bases left between them. This CDR3 has 16 amino acids. Here the CDR3 DNA reads TGTGCCAGCACCCCCCGGTCGGGGGTGCGGTACAATGAGCAGTTCTTC. It encodes CASTPRSGVRYNEQFF.

The V gene is TRBV20-1, the J gene TRBJ2-4; possible D gene TRBD2, 5 bases. The germline gives CDR1 DFQATT, CDR2 SNEGSKA (reference sequence). The CDR3 contains 11 residues. V lost 5 bases and J 7 bases, leaving 9 bases between the germline ends. The CDR3, as DNA: TGCAGTGCTCACGGAGGTAACATTCAGTACTTC. Encoded protein: CSAHGGNIQYF.

This chain joins TRBV19 and TRBJ2-7; TRBD1 matches 7 bases. J was trimmed by 0 bases and V by 3 bases; bases with no gene match: 8. CDR3 size: 16 residues. Germline V gene data show CDR1 as LNHDA and CDR2 as SQIVND (reference sequence). In DNA, the CDR3 is TGTGCCAGTAGTATCGACAGGGACAATCCCTCCTACGAGCAGTACTTC. Translation gives CASSIDRDNPSYEQYF.

The rearrangement uses TRBV27 and TRBJ2-5; D remains ambiguous. The CDR3 is made up of 13 amino acids. Germline V gene sequence: CDR1 MNHEY, CDR2 SMNVEV (reference sequence). Deletions cut 3 bases from V and 6 bases from J, with 11 bases between. CDR3 protein: CASSFGLLKTQYF. CDR3 bases: TGTGCCAGCAGTTTCGGTCTCCTGAAGACCCAGTACTTC.

The table lists this clone with a count of one. The rearrangement joins TRBV7-8 to TRBJ1-3; 9 bases line up with TRBD1. The J segment lost 0 bases and the V segment lost 2 bases, leaving 11 bases of the junction unmatched. The CDR3 is 19 residues long. Germline-derived CDR1 and CDR2 are SGHVS and FQNEAQ. CDR3 loop: CASSLRGQGARFSGNTIYF. CDR3 coding DNA: TGTGCCAGCAGCTTAAGGGGACAGGGAGCCCGTTTCTCTGGAAACACCATATATTTT.

This clone was seen just once. The rearrangement links TRBV28 to TRBJ2-3, with D perhaps TRBD2 (6 bases). Looked up from germline, CDR1 is MDHEN and CDR2 is SYDVKM. V was shortened by 3 bases and J by 0 bases, with 16 bases between the two germline ends. The CDR3 length is 17 residues. The CDR3 DNA reads TGTGCCAGCAGTTTCCAAGTACCGGGACTGAGCACAGATACGCAGTATTTT. Translation gives CASSFQVPGLSTDTQYF.